The clone carrying this T cell receptor beta chain turned up a few times. TCRdb re-analysed the 5' RACE reads in MiXCR, keeping a single row per CDR3 protein. The sample has approximately 350,000 distinct CDR3 sequences, roughly 14% seen once. There are 16 residues in the CDR3. V was clipped by 4 bases and J by 4 bases; unmatched bases: 10. Germline assignment: CDR1 SGHRS and CDR2 YFSETQ. This specimen belongs to a study of CD8 T cells in ankylosing spondylitis. The sample was blood, either unsorted or a sorted T cell fraction (not recorded which). The chain employs TRBV5-1 and TRBJ2-1; 8 bases are shared with TRBD2. The clonotype originates from a male donor with ankylosing spondylitis or in good health (not recorded which). The CDR3 sequence: CASSPAGVAGYNEQFF. CDR3 bases: TGCGCCAGCAGCCCGGCGGGGGTAGCGGGGTACAATGAGCAGTTCTTC.